This TCR beta chain was captured by sequencing in a study of shared clonotypes between healthy human individuals. Study context: Donors were a couple of women and a few men aged 18 to 49.

On this clone itself: A much bigger clone sits one base away, suggesting this may be a read error.

Deep-level running was used for the assay. Assay used: immunoSEQ multiplex PCR; TCRdb lists only in-frame clones, some missing. The data show hundreds of thousands of clones, approximately 77% seen once. This CDR3 has 17 residues. The J segment lost 5 bases and the V segment lost 5 bases, leaving 11 bases of the junction unmatched. Germline V gene data show CDR1 as SGHNT and CDR2 as YYREEE (reference sequence). This receptor was identified in a woman aged 40-49 years in good health. Some clones in this sample may be carry-over from other donors' samples. The chain carries TRBV5-4 and TRBJ2-1, with 12 positions matching TRBD2. The sequenced material came from PBMCs. CDR3 DNA sequence: TGTGCCAGCAGAAATCTAGCGGGAGGGCCGAGGCACAATGAGCAGTTCTTC. Translated: CASRNLAGGPRHNEQFF.